A single sample gave rise to the 16 T cell receptor beta chains below, sequenced in a study of tumor-infiltrating lymphocytes in localized non-small cell lung cancer. Measured with immunoSEQ multiplex PCR; TCRdb has only the in-frame clones, and not every one. The sample includes roughly 12,000 clones, 84% of them seen just once. The sample comprised lung tumor tissue. These receptors all stem from a human donor with non-small cell lung cancer.

The DNA of the CDR3 is TGTGCCAGCAGCTTAGGGGGGCGGACTAGCGGGACCCAAGAGACCCAGTACTTC. It encodes CASSLGGRTSGTQETQYF. This sequence joins TRBV7-9 and TRBJ2-5; the match to TRBD2 covers 12 bases. Germline V gives CDR1 SEHNR, CDR2 FQNEAQ (reference sequence). CDR3 length equals 18 residues. V dropped 1 base and J dropped 1; count of bases not matched to a gene: 7.

This clone occurred once. The rearrangement joins TRBV4-2 to TRBJ2-1; D gene uncertain. This CDR3 comprises 16 residues. Germline CDR1 LGHNA, CDR2 YNFKEQ. Trimming removed 0 bases from V and 5 bases from J, with 14 bases in between. Here the CDR3 DNA reads TGTGCCAGCAGCCAAGATCTCATGACTGTTAACAATGAGCAGTTCTTC. Its protein product is CASSQDLMTVNNEQFF.

V gene TRBV19 combines with J gene TRBJ2-7, with TRBD1 identical over 7 bases. Germline CDR1 LNHDA, CDR2 SQIVND (reference sequence). This CDR3 region has 15 residues. Losses at the gene ends were 6 bases for V and 2 bases for J; bases not matched to a gene: 10. CDR3 in amino acids: CASRAPRGTAYEQYF. The CDR3 bases are TGTGCCAGTAGGGCACCCCGAGGGACAGCCTACGAGCAGTACTTC.

As to this clone: No conserved phenylalanine or tryptophan ends this CDR3, so it is likely a read error. It is unclear where the CDR3 begins or ends on the DNA, so no DNA is shown, and the CDR3 is as TCRdb lists it. This CDR3 reads CASSPPGTLKSS. This chain connects TRBV7-3 to TRBJ1-4. The CDR3 length is 12 residues, termini included. The V gene's germline CDR1 is SGHTA and CDR2 FQGTGA.

The chain carries TRBV4-1 and TRBJ1-5; D is ambiguous. CDR1 MGHRA and CDR2 YSYEKL come from the germline V gene. Trimming left V 1 base short and J 3 bases short, with 13 bases between. The CDR3 contains 16 residues. In DNA form, the CDR3 reads TGCGCCAGCAGCCAAGGGACCGATCTCCCCAATCAGCCCCAGCATTTT. Its protein product is CASSQGTDLPNQPQHF.

This rearrangement joins TRBV2 to TRBJ1-2; a possible D gene is TRBD1 (5 bases). This CDR3 has 16 amino acids. The germline V gene encodes CDR1 SNHLY and CDR2 FYNNEI. Trimming removed 2 bases from V and 0 bases from J, with 13 bases in between. This CDR3 is CASSENGGLANYGYTF. The CDR3 DNA is TGTGCCAGCAGTGAAAACGGGGGTCTAGCTAACTATGGCTACACCTTC.

V gene TRBV7-2 combines with J gene TRBJ2-2; D is unclear. CDR3 length: 15 residues. Germline V gene data show CDR1 as SGHTA and CDR2 as FQGNSA. With 6 bases removed from V and 2 bases from J, the gap between germline ends came to 13 bases. CDR3 DNA sequence: TGTGCCAGCAGGGTGAGCCAGGCTAACACCGGGGAGCTGTTTTTT. Amino acids: CASRVSQANTGELFF.

V and J are TRBV2 and TRBJ2-1, with 9 bases matching TRBD2. CDR3 size: 15 residues. Unmatched junction bases numbered 8, after V lost 1 base and J lost 10 bases. The germline V gene encodes CDR1 SNHLY and CDR2 FYNNEI. This CDR3 is CASSEGAGGPREQFF. The CDR3 DNA sequence: TGTGCCAGCAGTGAAGGAGCGGGGGGCCCCCGGGAGCAGTTCTTC.

V usage is TRBV5-6 and J usage is TRBJ1-2; D unclear. Germline CDR1 and CDR2: SGHDT and YYEEEE. V gave up 3 bases and J gave up 13 bases, with 13 bases separating them. The CDR3 has 11 residues. The CDR3, as DNA: TGTGCCAGCAGCTCAACTCGGGTCTGCACCTTC. Translated, it gives CASSSTRVCTF.

DNA of the CDR3: TGCGCCAGCAGCCAAGGTATAGGCCAAGGAGCTTTCTTT. Translating gives CASSQGIGQGAFF. This chain connects TRBV4-1 to TRBJ1-1; no clear D gene. Trimming pared 1 base from V and 10 bases from J, leaving 13 bases between. This CDR3 contains 13 residues. Looked up from germline, CDR1 is MGHRA and CDR2 is YSYEKL.

V is TRBV5-6 and J is TRBJ1-5; no reliable D call. CDR3 size: 14 residues. Germline CDR1 and CDR2: SGHDT and YYEEEE. The ends were cut back, 0 bases at V and 3 bases at J, with 7 bases in the middle. This CDR3 is CASSLERDNQPQHF. The CDR3 nucleotides read TGTGCCAGCAGCTTGGAGCGGGACAATCAGCCCCAGCATTTT.

The chain is built from TRBV5-1 and TRBJ2-7; D is uncertain. V lost 1 base to trimming and J lost 0 bases, with 8 bases between them. This CDR3 is built from 14 residues. Germline-derived CDR1 and CDR2 are SGHRS and YFSETQ. For the CDR3, the DNA is TGCGCCAGCAGCTTGATCGGCGGCTCCTACGAGCAGTACTTC. Amino acid sequence: CASSLIGGSYEQYF.

The genes are TRBV10-3 and TRBJ2-1; TRBD1 is a possible D gene (6 bases). The length of the CDR3 is 13 residues. From germline, CDR1 is ENHRY and CDR2 SYGVKD. V lost 3 bases and J lost 4, with 7 bases in between. CDR3 bases: TGTGCCATCAGTGACAGGGGATACAATGAGCAGTTCTTC. Protein: CAISDRGYNEQFF.

The chain couples TRBV5-4 to TRBJ2-3; 12 bases match TRBD2. The V and J ends lost 4 bases and 2 bases, in that order; junction bases with no gene match: 5. Germline-derived CDR1 and CDR2 are SGHNT and YYREEE (reference sequence). The CDR3 is 16 residues long. CDR3 region: CASSRLAGGPTDTQYF. DNA for the CDR3: TGTGCCAGCAGCCGCCTAGCGGGGGGGCCCACAGATACGCAGTATTTT.

This clone was picked up a small number of times. V and J are TRBV5-4 and TRBJ1-2; 10 nucleotides match TRBD1. V shed 4 bases, J shed 4 bases, and the junction held 7 bases outside the gene matches. CDR1 and CDR2 from the germline V gene are SGHNT and YYREEE (reference sequence). CDR3 size: 15 residues. The CDR3 protein is CASSPTGGLGYGYTF. The CDR3 DNA reads TGTGCCAGCAGCCCGACAGGGGGCCTGGGCTATGGCTACACCTTC.

This rearrangement joins TRBV15 to TRBJ2-1; TRBD1 or TRBD2 may be the D gene (6 bases each). The CDR3 is 15 amino acids. V was pared by 7 bases and J by 1 base, with 14 bases between. Germline V gene sequence: CDR1 LNHNV, CDR2 YYDKDF (reference sequence). CDR3 bases: TGTGCCACCAATCTGGTAGGGGGGTCCTACAATGAGCAGTTCTTC. It yields the protein CATNLVGGSYNEQFF.